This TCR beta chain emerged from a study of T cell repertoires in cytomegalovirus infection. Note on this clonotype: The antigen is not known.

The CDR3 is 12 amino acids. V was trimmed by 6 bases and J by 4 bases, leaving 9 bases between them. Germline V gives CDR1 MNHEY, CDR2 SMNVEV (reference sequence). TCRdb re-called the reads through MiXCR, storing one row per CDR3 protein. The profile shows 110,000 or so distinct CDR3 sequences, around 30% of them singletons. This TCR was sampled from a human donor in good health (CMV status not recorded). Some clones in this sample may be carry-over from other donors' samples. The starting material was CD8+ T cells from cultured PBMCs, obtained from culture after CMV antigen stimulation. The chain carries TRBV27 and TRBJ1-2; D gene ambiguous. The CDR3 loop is CASRDGVYGYTF. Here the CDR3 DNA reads TGTGCCAGCAGAGACGGAGTCTATGGCTACACCTTC.